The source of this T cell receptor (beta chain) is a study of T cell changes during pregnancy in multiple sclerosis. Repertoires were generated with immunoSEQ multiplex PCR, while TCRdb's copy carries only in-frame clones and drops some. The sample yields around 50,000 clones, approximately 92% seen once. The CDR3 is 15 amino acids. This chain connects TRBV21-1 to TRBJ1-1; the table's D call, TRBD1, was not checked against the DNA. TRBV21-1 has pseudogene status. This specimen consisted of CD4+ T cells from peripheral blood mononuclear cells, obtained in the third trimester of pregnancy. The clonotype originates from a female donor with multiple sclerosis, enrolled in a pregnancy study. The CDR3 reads CASSRGQGVMTEAFF. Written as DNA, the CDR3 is TGTGCCAGCAGCCGCGGACAGGGGGTCATGACTGAAGCTTTCTTT.